Shown below are 23 T cell receptor beta chains from a single sample sequenced in a study of cytomegalovirus exposure and HLA in healthy donors. Vbeta (60) and Jbeta (13) primers were used in the PCR. TCRdb keeps only in-frame clones here, not all; method: immunoSEQ multiplex PCR. This sample yields approximately 140,000 clones, of which about two thirds are seen a single time; around 2.5% belongs to the top ten. Sequencing was done on a sample of PBMCs. These receptors were taken from an older woman in good health and CMV-seropositive.

The chain links TRBV12-2 to TRBJ1-3; no check of the table's D call, TRBD1, against the DNA was made. TRBV12-2 is annotated as a pseudogene. There are 15 residues in the CDR3. The CDR3 sequence is CASRLVGRDRNTIYF. The CDR3 bases are TGTGCAAGTCGCTTAGTAGGCAGGGATCGAAACACCATATATTTT.

The chain couples TRBV5-1 to TRBJ1-1; TRBD1 is a possible D gene (6 bases). Germline values: CDR1 SGHRS, CDR2 YFSETQ. The CDR3 runs to 14 residues. The V gene lost 5 bases and the J gene lost 1 base, with 12 bases spanning the gap. In DNA form, the CDR3 reads TGCGCCAGCAGGTTAGGGGGGGGGAACACTGAAGCTTTCTTT. As protein: CASRLGGGNTEAFF.

This rearrangement joins TRBV11-2 to TRBJ1-6, with D hard to call. The CDR3 covers 13 residues. V was clipped by 0 bases and J by 10 bases, with 7 bases between them. The germline V gene encodes CDR1 SGHAT and CDR2 FQNNGV. CDR3 coding DNA: TGTGCCAGCAGCTTAGACAGGCAGTCACCCCTCCACTTT. Residues: CASSLDRQSPLHF.

This chain uses TRBV7-8 with TRBJ1-2, with D uncertain. Per the germline V gene, CDR1 is SGHVS and CDR2 is FQNEAQ. V shed 5 bases and J shed 2 bases, with 12 bases lying between them. This CDR3 region has 14 residues. CDR3 amino acids: CASSPADSNYGYTF. The CDR3 region has the DNA TGTGCCAGCAGCCCCGCGGACTCGAACTATGGCTACACCTTC.

V is TRBV9 and J is TRBJ1-1; D uncertain. Germline V gene lookup returns CDR1 SGDLS and CDR2 YYNGEE. This CDR3 contains 12 residues. The germline V and J ends were trimmed by 4 bases and 3 bases, with 7 bases remaining between them. For the CDR3, the DNA is TGTGCCAGCAGCCTCCGGGACACTGAAGCTTTCTTT. The encoded protein is CASSLRDTEAFF.

The chain employs TRBV25-1 and TRBJ2-2; 8 bases agree with TRBD1. V shed 3 bases, J shed 4 bases, and the junction held 4 bases outside the gene matches. Germline V gene data show CDR1 as MGHDK and CDR2 as SYGVNS. The CDR3 is made up of 15 amino acids. The CDR3 spells CASSDRGRITGELFF. In DNA, the CDR3 is TGTGCCAGCAGTGACAGGGGGCGTATCACCGGGGAGCTGTTTTTT.

This clone was seen just once. This chain uses TRBV7-2 with TRBJ1-2; 7 positions match TRBD1. The CDR3 has 15 amino acids. V shed 5 bases, J shed 3 bases, and the junction held 9 bases outside the gene matches. Germline values: CDR1 SGHTA, CDR2 FQGNSA. CDR3 amino acids: CASSPEDRPYYGYTF. CDR3 nucleotides: TGTGCCAGCAGCCCGGAGGACAGGCCCTACTATGGCTACACCTTC. The full variable domain, its missing parts supplied by reference TRBV7-2 and TRBJ1-2, is GAGVSQSPSNKVTEKGKDVELRCDPISGHTALYWYRQSLGQGLEFLIYFQGNSAPDKSGLPSDRFSAERTGGSVSTLTIQRTQQEDSAVYLCASSPEDRPYYGYTFGSGTRLTVV.

The V and J genes are TRBV6-5 and TRBJ2-1; D unclear. Trimming cost V 6 bases and J 2 bases, with 14 bases left between them. Germline V lookup: CDR1 MNHEY, CDR2 SVGAGI. The CDR3 contains 15 residues. The CDR3 sequence is CASRATQAPYNEQFF. In DNA, the CDR3 is TGTGCCAGCAGGGCTACGCAGGCCCCCTACAATGAGCAGTTCTTC.

The chain employs TRBV9 and TRBJ2-5; perhaps TRBD1 as D (6 bases). The J call may be mistaken, given a closer DNA end match to TRBJ2-7. Per germline, CDR1 SGDLS and CDR2 YYNGEE. The CDR3 is 16 residues long. CDR3 sequence: CASSDRLGASAYEQYF. The CDR3, as DNA: TGTGCCAGCAGCGACAGACTGGGGGCGAGCGCCTACGAGCAGTACTTC.

In the case of this clone: The same CDR3 can be traced to other DNA sequences in this sample. The chain recombines TRBV11-2 with TRBJ2-7, with TRBD2 matching over 12 bases. The germline gives CDR1 SGHAT, CDR2 FQNNGV. This CDR3 is built from 15 residues. Trimming removed 5 bases from V and 3 bases from J; junction bases left unmatched: 5. This chain's CDR3 is CASSLSTSGGYEQYF. The CDR3 nucleotides are TGTGCCAGCAGCCTGTCGACTAGCGGGGGCTACGAGCAGTACTTC.

This clone has a single count. The genes are TRBV2 and TRBJ1-5; maybe TRBD1 (5 bases). Trimming took off 4 bases at V and 0 bases at J, with 10 bases between the two ends. CDR3 length: 15 residues. Germline V CDR1 and CDR2: SNHLY, FYNNEI. CDR3 sequence (DNA): TGTGCCAGCAGTGTAGAAGGGGATAGCAATCAGCCCCAGCATTTT. This codes for CASSVEGDSNQPQHF.

The V and J genes are TRBV5-6 and TRBJ1-5; possible D gene TRBD1, 6 bases. The germline gives CDR1 SGHDT, CDR2 YYEEEE. The V gene lost 0 bases and the J gene lost 2 bases, with 18 bases spanning the gap. This CDR3 spans 18 amino acids. CDR3 sequence reads: CASSLGGQGLTGNQPQHF. CDR3 in DNA: TGTGCCAGCAGCTTGGGGGGACAAGGGCTTACCGGCAATCAGCCCCAGCATTTT.

CDR3 residues: CASSSTGAKYQETQYF. Here the CDR3 DNA reads TGTGCCAGCAGCTCTACAGGGGCCAAGTACCAAGAGACCCAGTACTTC. This sequence joins TRBV5-6 and TRBJ2-5; 7 nucleotides align to TRBD1. CDR3 length equals 16 residues. V was clipped by 3 bases and J by 0 bases; unmatched bases: 8. The germline V gene has CDR1 SGHDT and CDR2 YYEEEE.

CDR3 in amino acids: CASTPCGGSTDTQYF. The DNA for the CDR3 is TGTGCCAGCACCCCGTGCGGGGGGAGCACAGATACGCAGTATTTT. This sequence joins TRBV5-4 and TRBJ2-3; 8 bases line up with TRBD2. V shed 6 bases, J shed 0 bases, and the junction held 6 bases outside the gene matches. CDR1 and CDR2 from the germline V gene are SGHNT and YYREEE (reference sequence). The CDR3 runs 15 residues.

This chain connects TRBV6-4 to TRBJ2-3; D is perhaps TRBD1 (5 bases). The germline V gene encodes CDR1 MRHNA and CDR2 SNTAGT. The V gene lost 2 bases and the J gene lost 0 bases, with 9 bases spanning the gap. There are 15 residues in the CDR3. CDR3: CASSDRQSSTDTQYF. The CDR3, as DNA: TGTGCCAGCAGTGACCGACAGTCGAGCACAGATACGCAGTATTTT.

CDR3 coding DNA: TGTGCCAGCAGCGCCCTACAGGGGTTTTATAATTCACCCCTCCACTTT. It encodes CASSALQGFYNSPLHF. This chain joins TRBV13 and TRBJ1-6; 7 bases fit TRBD1. Germline V gene sequence: CDR1 PRHDT, CDR2 FYEKMQ (reference sequence). Losses at the gene ends were 5 bases for V and 4 bases for J; bases not matched to a gene: 8. The CDR3 totals 16 residues.

V gene TRBV5-1 combines with J gene TRBJ2-1; 10 positions match TRBD1. This CDR3 is 20 amino acids long. Unmatched junction bases numbered 22, after V lost 5 bases and J lost 5 bases. The V gene's germline CDR1 is SGHRS and CDR2 YFSETQ. The CDR3 is CASRLATGTGVQGLDNEQFF. The CDR3 region has the DNA TGCGCCAGCAGATTAGCAACAGGGACAGGGGTTCAAGGGTTAGACAATGAGCAGTTCTTC. The full variable domain, with the rest looked up from reference TRBV5-1 and TRBJ2-1, is KAGVTQTPRYLIKTRGQQVTLSCSPISGHRSVSWYQQTPGQGLQFLFEYFSETQRNKGNFPGRFSGRQFSNSRSEMNVSTLELGDSALYLCASRLATGTGVQGLDNEQFFGPGTRLTVL.

This clone was picked up a small number of times. The CDR3 DNA is TGTGCCAGCAGCGTAGGGGCAGGGGGGAACTATGGCTACACCTTC. This sequence encodes CASSVGAGGNYGYTF. V gene TRBV9 combines with J gene TRBJ1-2; 7 bases map to TRBD1. The CDR3 runs to 15 residues. The junction had 4 bases not matched to a gene; V was cut back by 0 bases and J by 2 bases. Germline loops: CDR1 SGDLS, CDR2 YYNGEE. The full variable domain, rest sourced from reference TRBV9 and TRBJ1-2, is DSGVTQTPKHLITATGQRVTLRCSPRSGDLSVYWYQQSLDQGLQFLIQYYNGEERAKGNILERFSAQQFPDLHSELNLSSLELGDSALYFCASSVGAGGNYGYTFGSGTRLTVV.

This rearrangement joins TRBV7-2 to TRBJ2-1; weak D call: TRBD2 (6 bases). V was pared by 5 bases and J by 2 bases, with 19 bases between. The CDR3 length is 17 residues. Germline CDR1 and CDR2: SGHTA and FQGNSA. Here the CDR3 reads CASSPGTGTQTYNEQFF. The CDR3 bases are TGTGCCAGCAGCCCCGGGACCGGGACTCAAACCTACAATGAGCAGTTCTTC.

This clone was recorded a few times. V and J are TRBV4-1 and TRBJ1-5, with D perhaps matching TRBD1 (6 bases). Trimming left V 0 bases short and J 6 bases short, with 12 bases between. The germline V gene has CDR1 MGHRA and CDR2 YSYEKL. The CDR3 length is 15 residues. CDR3 residues: CASSQDRGGVQPQHF. The CDR3 DNA reads TGCGCCAGCAGCCAAGATAGGGGGGGAGTTCAGCCCCAGCATTTT.

This clone occurred a few times. This chain uses TRBV6-5 with TRBJ2-2, with D perhaps matching TRBD1 (6 bases). Germline V gene data show CDR1 as MNHEY and CDR2 as SVGAGI. CDR3 size: 14 residues. Trimming left V 8 bases short and J 3 bases short, with 13 bases between. In nucleotides, the CDR3 is TGTGCCAGCCCCGCTGCAGGGGACACCGGGGAGCTGTTTTTT. It specifies CASPAAGDTGELFF.

This sequence joins TRBV18 and TRBJ1-4; tentative D call: TRBD1 (5 bases). Germline CDR1 is KGHSH and CDR2 is LQKENI. Trimming cost V 6 bases and J 8 bases, with 16 bases left between them. The CDR3 consists of 14 residues. CDR3 DNA sequence: TGTGCCAGCTCGGATGACAGACGATGGGAAAAACTGTTTTTT. Its protein is CASSDDRRWEKLFF.

The rearrangement joins TRBV7-8 to TRBJ1-1; D unresolved. V lost 0 bases and J lost 3, with 8 bases in between. The CDR3 sequence is 14 residues long. Germline loops: CDR1 SGHVS, CDR2 FQNEAQ. The CDR3 bases are TGTGCCAGCAGCTTAGCCTCCGGGGACACTGAAGCTTTCTTT. This codes for CASSLASGDTEAFF.